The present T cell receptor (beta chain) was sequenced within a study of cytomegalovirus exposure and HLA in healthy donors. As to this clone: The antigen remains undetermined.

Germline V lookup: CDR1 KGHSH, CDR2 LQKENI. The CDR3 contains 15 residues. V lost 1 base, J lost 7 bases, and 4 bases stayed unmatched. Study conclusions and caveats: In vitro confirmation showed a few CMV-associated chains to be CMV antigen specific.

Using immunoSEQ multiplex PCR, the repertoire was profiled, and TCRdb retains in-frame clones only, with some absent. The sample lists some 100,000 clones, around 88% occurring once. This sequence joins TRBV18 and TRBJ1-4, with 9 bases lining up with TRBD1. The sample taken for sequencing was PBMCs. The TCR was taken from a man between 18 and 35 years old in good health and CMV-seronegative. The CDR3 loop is CASSPRTGVSEKLFF. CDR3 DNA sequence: TGTGCCAGCTCACCACGGACAGGGGTTAGTGAAAAACTGTTTTTT.